This TCR beta chain comes out of a study of radiotherapy plus CTLA-4 blockade in lung cancer. Sequencing was performed with immunoSEQ multiplex PCR; in TCRdb, only in-frame clones are kept and a portion is missing. Among some 70,000 clones listed, around three quarters were seen once. The CDR3 has 17 residues. Germline V CDR1 and CDR2: WNHNN, SYGVQD (reference sequence). V shed 6 bases and J 0 bases; nucleotides not matched to a gene: 10. This receptor was obtained from a human donor with non-small cell lung cancer who had a complete response to radiotherapy plus ipilimumab. Here the sequenced sample was peripheral blood, taken from a patient treated with radiotherapy plus ipilimumab. The chain carries TRBV10-1 and TRBJ2-7, with TRBD2 matching 11 bases. The CDR3 loop is CASRRLAGCWISYEQYV. CDR3 in DNA: TGCGCCAGCAGACGACTAGCGGGATGTTGGATCTCCTACGAGCAGTACGTC.